A single sample gave rise to the 29 T cell receptor beta chains below, sequenced in a study of T cell responses to AZD1222 COVID-19 vaccine. Assay used: immunoSEQ multiplex PCR; TCRdb lists only in-frame clones, some missing. The sample holds under 70,000 clones; about 80% are singletons and the top ten take roughly 4.9%. This specimen was peripheral blood, taken 28 days after the second AZD1222 dose. These receptors all stem from an adult who received the AZD1222 COVID-19 vaccine.

This clone turned up a few times. The V and J genes are TRBV7-8 and TRBJ2-1, with 8 bases matching TRBD2. The germline gives CDR1 SGHVS, CDR2 FQNEAQ. The CDR3 totals 16 residues. Losses at the gene ends were 5 bases for V and 5 bases for J; bases not matched to a gene: 11. CDR3 region: CASSPRTSIGHNEQFF. In nucleotides, the CDR3 is TGTGCCAGCAGCCCGAGGACTAGCATTGGTCACAATGAGCAGTTCTTC. Together with reference TRBV7-8 and TRBJ2-1, the CDR3 gives the full variable domain: GAGVSQSPRYKVAKRGQDVALRCDPISGHVSLFWYQQALGQGPEFLTYFQNEAQLDKSGLPSDRFFAERPEGSVSTLKIQRTQQEDSAVYLCASSPRTSIGHNEQFFGPGTRLTVL.

This clone was detected only once. The genes are TRBV6-5 and TRBJ2-1; 7 nucleotides align to TRBD1. The CDR3 runs 14 residues. The germline V gene encodes CDR1 MNHEY and CDR2 SVGAGI. The V and J ends lost 8 bases and 8 bases, in that order; junction bases with no gene match: 12. In DNA form, the CDR3 reads TGTGCCAGCTTCAGTTCCGGGACAGATGATGAGCAGTTCTTC. As protein: CASFSSGTDDEQFF.

About this clone itself: The sample contains more than one DNA sequence encoding this CDR3. The chain combines TRBV7-2 with TRBJ2-1; D uncertain. Germline CDR1 is SGHTA and CDR2 is FQGNSA. The length of the CDR3 is 13 residues. Trimming left V 0 bases short and J 3 bases short, with 3 bases between. The CDR3 loop reads CASSLASYNEQFF. CDR3 sequence (DNA): TGTGCCAGCAGCTTAGCTAGCTACAATGAGCAGTTCTTC.

The rearrangement joins TRBV6-5 to TRBJ1-2, with 8 nucleotides matching TRBD1. This CDR3 has 15 amino acids. J gave up 4 bases and V 0 bases, and 4 bases lay outside the gene matches. CDR1 is MNHEY and CDR2 is SVGAGI in the germline V gene. CDR3 in amino acids: CASSYSAGGGYGYTF. CDR3 bases: TGTGCCAGCAGTTACTCGGCAGGGGGCGGCTATGGCTACACCTTC.

This clone appeared a single time. The rearrangement joins TRBV3-1 (or the pseudogene TRBV3-2) to TRBJ1-6; possible D gene TRBD1, 5 bases. The CDR3 runs 15 residues. Germline CDR1 and CDR2: LGHDT and YNNKEL (reference sequence). With 5 bases removed from V and 4 bases from J, the gap between germline ends came to 12 bases. CDR3 in DNA: TGTGCCAGCAGCGGGAGGGGCGGGTATAATTCACCCCTCCACTTT. Amino acids: CASSGRGGYNSPLHF.

This clone was counted a few times. The CDR3 DNA reads TGTGCCAGCAGCTTGGGTGGGCAGCGGGGGAAAAAACTGTTTTTT. Amino acids: CASSLGGQRGKKLFF. This chain links TRBV5-6 with TRBJ1-4; a possible D gene is TRBD1 (5 bases). The CDR3 sequence is 15 residues long. Trimming left V 0 bases short and J 9 bases short, with 15 bases between. Germline CDR1 SGHDT, CDR2 YYEEEE.

The chain has TRBV20-1 and TRBJ1-4; D possibly corresponds to TRBD1 (6 bases). The germline V and J ends were trimmed by 3 bases and 8 bases, with 19 bases remaining between them. The CDR3 is 15 residues long. Germline V gene lookup returns CDR1 DFQATT and CDR2 SNEGSKA (reference sequence). In nucleotides, the CDR3 is TGCAGTGCTAGTTTTCAGGGAGGGGGGGGCGAAAAACTGTTTTTT. Its translation is CSASFQGGGGEKLFF.

This chain joins TRBV28 and TRBJ1-2; TRBD1 might be the D (6 bases). The CDR3 contains 14 residues. The V and J ends lost 5 bases and 4 bases respectively, with 14 bases between them. Looked up from germline, CDR1 is MDHEN and CDR2 is SYDVKM. The CDR3 DNA sequence: TGTGCCAGCAGTCGAACAGGGACCTCCTATGGCTACACCTTC. It codes for CASSRTGTSYGYTF.

V gene TRBV29-1 combines with J gene TRBJ2-3; weak D call: TRBD2 (6 bases). CDR1 is SQVTM, CDR2 ANQGSEA, per germline. The CDR3 covers 13 residues. Trimming pared 3 bases from V and 0 bases from J, leaving 7 bases between. CDR3 protein: CSVDRESTDTQYF. The CDR3 nucleotides read TGCAGCGTTGATCGGGAGAGCACAGATACGCAGTATTTT.

The CDR3 sequence is CASSQVRSGRSNEQFF. The CDR3 bases are TGTGCCAGCAGCCAAGTAAGGAGCGGGAGATCGAATGAGCAGTTCTTC. The chain joins TRBV3-1 (or the pseudogene TRBV3-2) to TRBJ2-1, with 8 bases matching TRBD2. Germline lookup yields CDR1 LGHDT and CDR2 YNNKEL (reference sequence). V trimming: 1 base; J trimming: 7 bases; junction bases outside the gene matches: 9. CDR3 length equals 16 residues.

V and J are TRBV28 and TRBJ1-2; 10 bases are a match to TRBD1. The germline gives CDR1 MDHEN, CDR2 SYDVKM. V lost 5 bases and J lost 8; bases outside the gene matches: 17. This CDR3 has 17 amino acids. As DNA, the CDR3 is TGTGCCAGCAGTGTTAAGACAGGGGGCGCCCCGGGGAAGGGCTACACCTTC. It specifies CASSVKTGGAPGKGYTF.

The V gene is TRBV28, the J gene TRBJ1-5; perhaps TRBD1 as D (5 bases). The CDR3 sequence is 15 residues long. With 4 bases removed from V and 3 bases from J, the gap between germline ends came to 13 bases. Germline CDR1 and CDR2: MDHEN and SYDVKM. Here the CDR3 DNA reads TGTGCCAGCAGTTCCCCGACAGCAGCCAATCAGCCCCAGCATTTT. This encodes CASSSPTAANQPQHF.

The J gene is TRBJ1-4, the V gene TRBV5-8; TRBD1 is a possible D gene (5 bases). The CDR3 runs 15 residues. Per the germline V gene, CDR1 is SGHTS and CDR2 is YDEGEE. Trimming left V 4 bases short and J 7 bases short, with 17 bases between. The CDR3: CASSPGTGTSEKLFF. The DNA of the CDR3 is TGTGCCAGCAGCCCAGGAACCGGGACCAGTGAAAAACTGTTTTTT.

The chain recombines TRBV18 with TRBJ2-5, with D possibly being TRBD1 (6 bases). The CDR3 covers 14 residues. Deletions cut 2 bases from V and 4 bases from J, with 11 bases between. Germline V gene lookup returns CDR1 KGHSH and CDR2 LQKENI. CDR3 coding DNA: TGTGCCAGCTCACCAGGGACACATCCAGAGACCCAGTACTTC. Protein: CASSPGTHPETQYF.

The V and J genes are TRBV27 and TRBJ2-7; 7 bases fit TRBD1. CDR1 is MNHEY, CDR2 SMNVEV, per germline (reference sequence). The CDR3 is made up of 15 amino acids. J gave up 1 base and V 8 bases, and 11 bases lay outside the gene matches. CDR3 sequence: CASGRSMGQSYEQYF. CDR3 DNA: TGTGCCAGCGGACGAAGCATGGGACAGTCCTACGAGCAGTACTTC.

The V gene is TRBV9, the J gene TRBJ1-1; perhaps TRBD1 as D (5 bases). Trimming cost V 5 bases and J 5 bases, with 16 bases left between them. The germline gives CDR1 SGDLS, CDR2 YYNGEE. The CDR3 is 14 amino acids. CDR3 amino acids: CASRTGGELTEAFF. Here the CDR3 DNA reads TGTGCCAGCAGGACGGGAGGGGAGTTAACTGAAGCTTTCTTT.

J is TRBJ2-1 and V is TRBV6-5; D remains unclear. This CDR3 has 11 residues. Per the germline V gene, CDR1 is MNHEY and CDR2 is SVGAGI. V dropped 0 bases and J dropped 12 bases, with 6 bases sitting between them. This chain's CDR3 is CASSYSRRQFF. The CDR3, as DNA: TGTGCCAGCAGTTACTCGAGGAGGCAGTTCTTC.

This chain uses TRBV23-1 with TRBJ2-7; D is possibly TRBD2 (6 bases). TRBV23-1 is an ORF; its function is uncertain. V shed 2 bases and J shed 5 bases, with 16 bases lying between them. This CDR3 has 15 residues. This CDR3 reads CASSQTARLDHEQYF. CDR3 bases: TGCGCCAGCAGTCAAACCGCACGACTAGACCACGAGCAGTACTTC.

The CDR3 sequence: CASSPMYRGTSGNTIYF. The CDR3 nucleotides are TGTGCCAGCAGTCCGATGTACAGGGGCACCTCTGGAAACACCATATATTTT. The chain employs TRBV6-6 and TRBJ1-3, with TRBD1 matching over 7 bases. This CDR3 spans 17 amino acids. V was pared by 5 bases and J by 0 bases, with 10 bases of the junction left unmatched. CDR1 is MNHNY and CDR2 is SVGAGI in the germline V gene (reference sequence).

The V call is TRBV4-2, the J call TRBJ1-6; D ambiguous. The CDR3 is 14 residues long. Germline V CDR1 and CDR2: LGHNA, YNFKEQ. The V end was cut by 1 base, the J end by 7 bases, with 8 bases between. In DNA, the CDR3 is TGTGCCAGCAGCCAAGCGCTCGGCAATTCACCCCTCCACTTT. Encoded protein: CASSQALGNSPLHF.

The rearrangement links TRBV19 to TRBJ2-3; D is unclear. CDR3 length equals 12 residues. Trimming stripped 8 bases from V and 2 bases from J, with 8 bases between. Looked up from germline, CDR1 is LNHDA and CDR2 is SQIVND (reference sequence). The CDR3 nucleotides read TGTGCCAGTTCGACTCTCACAGATACGCAGTATTTT. It encodes CASSTLTDTQYF.

This clone was seen a handful of times. The chain uses TRBV5-5 and TRBJ2-3; D uncertain. Germline CDR1 is SGHKS and CDR2 is YYEKEE (reference sequence). Deletions cut 0 bases from V and 2 bases from J, with 4 bases between. CDR3 size: 13 residues. This chain's CDR3 is CASSLVDTDTQYF. The CDR3, as DNA: TGTGCCAGCAGCTTGGTGGACACAGATACGCAGTATTTT.

This rearrangement joins TRBV12-3 or TRBV12-4 to TRBJ1-5; no definite D call. The CDR3 has 13 amino acids. Trimming took 4 bases from V and 6 from J, leaving 10 bases between them. Here the CDR3 DNA reads TGTGCCAGCAGTTGGAGGGAAGGTCAGCCCCAGCATTTT. Protein: CASSWREGQPQHF.

This chain links TRBV10-2 with TRBJ1-5; 9 bases line up with TRBD1. After removal of 4 bases from V and 7 bases from J, the junction contained 5 bases not matched to a gene. Germline V gives CDR1 WSHSY, CDR2 SAAADI. The CDR3 has 14 amino acids. CDR3 in amino acids: CASSAGQGGQPQHF. The DNA for the CDR3 is TGCGCCAGCAGTGCGGGACAGGGTGGCCAGCCCCAGCATTTT.

The V call is TRBV30, the J call TRBJ1-5, with D perhaps matching TRBD1 (5 bases). V dropped 2 bases and J dropped 5 bases, with 7 bases sitting between them. Germline V CDR1 and CDR2: GTSNPN, SVGIG (reference sequence). CDR3 size: 12 residues. Written as DNA, the CDR3 is TGTGCCTGGAGTCGGGGGGATCAGCCCCAGCATTTT. Its translation: CAWSRGDQPQHF.

This chain links TRBV6-6 with TRBJ1-4; TRBD1 matches at 8 bases. CDR3 length: 14 residues. CDR1 MNHNY and CDR2 SVGAGI come from the germline V gene (reference sequence). V gave up 4 bases and J gave up 8 bases; unmatched junction bases: 6. The CDR3 bases are TGTGCCAGCAGTTCAGGACAGGGTCAGGAAAAACTGTTTTTT. Translation gives CASSSGQGQEKLFF.

This chain links TRBV4-1 with TRBJ2-2; tentative D call: TRBD1 (6 bases). Germline lookup yields CDR1 MGHRA and CDR2 YSYEKL. The V and J ends lost 1 base and 7 bases respectively, with 13 bases between them. The CDR3 length is 15 residues. In DNA form, the CDR3 reads TGCGCCAGCAGCCAAGCGCAGGGGTCTGGCGGGGAGCTGTTTTTT. It is translated as CASSQAQGSGGELFF.

The rearrangement links TRBV18 to TRBJ2-5; TRBD1 aligns across 8 bases. The CDR3 is 15 residues long. J was trimmed by 2 bases and V by 6 bases; bases with no gene match: 8. Per germline, CDR1 KGHSH and CDR2 LQKENI. In DNA, the CDR3 is TGTGCCAGCTCTCCCGGACAGGGCGGGCAAGAGACCCAGTACTTC. This gives the protein CASSPGQGGQETQYF. Filled out from reference TRBV18 and TRBJ2-5, the complete variable domain reads NAGVMQNPRHLVRRRGQEARLRCSPMKGHSHVYWYRQLPEEGLKFMVYLQKENIIDESGMPKERFSAEFPKEGPSILRIQQVVRGDSAAYFCASSPGQGGQETQYFGPGTRLLVL.

The chain carries TRBV5-1 and TRBJ2-1, with D possibly matching TRBD1 (5 bases). The germline gives CDR1 SGHRS, CDR2 YFSETQ. V lost 0 bases and J lost 7, with 11 bases in between. This CDR3 has 14 amino acids. The CDR3 protein is CASSLGQINNEQFF. The DNA of the CDR3 is TGCGCCAGCAGCTTGGGACAGATTAATAATGAGCAGTTCTTC.